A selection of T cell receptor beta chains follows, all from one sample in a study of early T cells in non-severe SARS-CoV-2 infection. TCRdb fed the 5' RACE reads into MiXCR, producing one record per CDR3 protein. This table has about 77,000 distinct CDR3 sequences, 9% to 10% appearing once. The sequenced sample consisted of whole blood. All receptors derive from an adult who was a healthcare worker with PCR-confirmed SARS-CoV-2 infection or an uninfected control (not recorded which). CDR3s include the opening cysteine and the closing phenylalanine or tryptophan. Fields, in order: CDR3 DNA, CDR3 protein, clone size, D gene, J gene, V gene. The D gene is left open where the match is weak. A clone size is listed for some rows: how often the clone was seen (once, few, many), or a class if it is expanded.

DNA: TGCGCCAGCAGCCCCCGACCAGGGGGCGCTGGTCTGAACACTGAAGCTTTCTTT; CDR3: CASSPRPGGAGLNTEAFF; size: few; D: TRBD1; J: TRBJ1-1; V: TRBV5-1
DNA: TGTGCCAGCAGTTACTCGAGTTCGGGGCCCCAAGAGACCCAGTACTTC; CDR3: CASSYSSSGPQETQYF; size: many; D: -; J: TRBJ2-5; V: TRBV6-2/TRBV6-3
DNA: TGTGCCACACGATCCGGAGGAACTACTAATTCACCCCTCCACTTT; CDR3: CATRSGGTTNSPLHF; size: many; D: -; J: TRBJ1-6; V: TRBV7-9
DNA: TGTGCCAGCAGTGAAGCGTGGCATCGTGGAGACGAGCAGTACTTC; CDR3: CASSEAWHRGDEQYF; size: many; D: -; J: TRBJ2-7; V: TRBV6-1
DNA: TGTGCCAGTAGTATGGACCCCAGCCGGCGGATCTCTAACTATGGCTACACCTTC; CDR3: CASSMDPSRRISNYGYTF; size: few; D: -; J: TRBJ1-2; V: TRBV19
DNA: TGTGCCAGTAGTCCGGGAGGGCCTTACGAGCAGTACTTC; CDR3: CASSPGGPYEQYF; size: many; D: TRBD2; J: TRBJ2-7; V: TRBV19
DNA: TGTGCCAGCAGCTCGATGGGACATCCATCCGCGACCCAGTACTTC; CDR3: CASSSMGHPSATQYF; size: few; D: -; J: TRBJ2-5; V: TRBV13
DNA: TGTGCAAGTCGCTTAGCGTATCTGACTAGCGGGATAGGGGATACGCAGTATTTT; CDR3: CASRLAYLTSGIGDTQYF; size: many; D: -; J: TRBJ2-3; V: TRBV12-2
DNA: TGTGCCAGCGGTCCTCGGTGGACCCAAGAGACCCAGTACTTC; CDR3: CASGPRWTQETQYF; size: many; D: -; J: TRBJ2-5; V: TRBV12-3/TRBV12-4
DNA: TGTGCCAGCAGTTACCGCGAGCAGTACTTC; CDR3: CASSYREQYF; size: few; D: -; J: TRBJ2-7; V: TRBV28
DNA: TGCAGTGCTAGAGATTCAGGGCAGAGCGGGACCTTCAGCTCCTACAATGAGCAGTTCTTC; CDR3: CSARDSGQSGTFSSYNEQFF; size: -; D: TRBD2; J: TRBJ2-1; V: TRBV20-1
DNA: TGTGCCAGCAGTTACGGGACTAGCGGCTACAATGAGCAGTTCTTC; CDR3: CASSYGTSGYNEQFF; size: many; D: TRBD2; J: TRBJ2-1; V: TRBV6-5
DNA: TGCAGTGCTGATGAACAGGCCACACGGGGGAACAATGAGCAGTTCTTC; CDR3: CSADEQATRGNNEQFF; size: many; D: -; J: TRBJ2-1; V: TRBV20-1
DNA: TGTGCCAGCAGTCCAACAGGGTGGAGCACAGATACGCAGTATTTT; CDR3: CASSPTGWSTDTQYF; size: many; D: -; J: TRBJ2-3; V: TRBV12-3/TRBV12-4
DNA: TGTGCCAGCCTTCGGGGAGGCTCTGGGACTGAAGCTTTCTTT; CDR3: CASLRGGSGTEAFF; size: many; D: -; J: TRBJ1-1; V: TRBV28
DNA: TGTGCCAGCAGTTTTGGGACAGGGGGTGGTAGCGGCACAGATACGCAGTATTTT; CDR3: CASSFGTGGGSGTDTQYF; size: many; D: TRBD1; J: TRBJ2-3; V: TRBV28